The entry that follows covers one TCR beta chain sequence. V lost 0 bases to trimming and J lost 2 bases; unmatched junction nucleotides: 6. The CDR3 covers 15 residues. CDR1 and CDR2 from the germline V gene are GTSNPN and SVGIG (reference sequence). Profiled with immunoSEQ multiplex PCR; TCRdb holds only in-frame clones, not every one. The sample has around 66,000 clones; roughly 80% are singletons. This sample stems from a study of OX40 agonist ivuxolimab in advanced cancers. Material: CD4+ or CD8+ T cells sorted from blood, obtained in a trial of the OX40 agonist ivuxolimab. This chain connects TRBV30 to TRBJ2-5, with TRBD2 matching 7 bases. This sequence originates from an adult with an advanced solid tumor such as melanoma, head and neck, liver or kidney cancer. The CDR3 DNA follows: TGTGCCTGGAGTGTACTCCTAGCGGCACAAGAGACCCAGTACTTC. Its protein product is CAWSVLLAAQETQYF.